Presented here are 7 T cell receptor beta chains from one specimen sequenced in a study of cytomegalovirus exposure and HLA in healthy donors. Both 60 Vbeta primers and 13 Jbeta primers went into the PCR. The table came from immunoSEQ multiplex PCR; TCRdb's copy has only in-frame clones and leaves some out. The data contain a few hundred thousand clones, around 90% of them seen just once; the ten biggest clones take up around 1.7%. The material sequenced was PBMCs. These receptors originate from a girl aged 2-15 years in good health and CMV-seronegative.

This chain links TRBV5-6 with TRBJ1-2, with no clear D. V lost 4 bases to trimming and J lost 1 base, with 14 bases between them. CDR1 is SGHDT and CDR2 is YYEEEE in the germline V gene. The CDR3 extends over 15 amino acids. CDR3 nucleotides: TGTGCCAGCAGCCCGGGAAGTTGGGATAACTATGGCTACACCTTC. It is translated as CASSPGSWDNYGYTF.

The rearrangement links TRBV28 to TRBJ1-2, with D possibly being TRBD1 (6 bases). Trimming removed 4 bases at V and 8 bases at J, with 14 bases between. The germline gives CDR1 MDHEN, CDR2 SYDVKM. The CDR3 runs to 13 residues. CDR3 sequence (DNA): TGTGCCAGCAGTTCCGGACAGTCCGGGGGCTACACCTTC. Translating it yields CASSSGQSGGYTF.

The V and J genes are TRBV10-3 and TRBJ2-7, with a tentative D call TRBD2 (7 bases). The CDR3 sequence is 15 residues long. In germline, CDR1 is ENHRY, CDR2 SYGVKD. V lost 0 bases and J lost 2, with 11 bases in between. The CDR3 nucleotides are TGTGCCATCAGTGAGTCGTCGGGGGGCGCCTACGAGCAGTACTTC. Translating it yields CAISESSGGAYEQYF.

This clone was recorded once. The chain is built from TRBV11-2 and TRBJ2-7; 8 bases align to TRBD1. The germline CDR1 and CDR2 sequences are SGHAT and FQNNGV. The CDR3 has 14 residues. The junction had 6 bases not matched to a gene; V was cut back by 5 bases and J by 3 bases. CDR3 DNA: TGTGCCAGCAGCCCTCCCGACAGGGGCTACGAGCAGTACTTC. It specifies CASSPPDRGYEQYF. Drawing the rest from reference TRBV11-2 and TRBJ2-7, the complete variable domain is EAGVAQSPRYKIIEKRQSVAFWCNPISGHATLYWYQQILGQGPKLLIQFQNNGVVDDSQLPKDRFSAERLKGVDSTLKIQPAKLEDSAVYLCASSPPDRGYEQYFGPGTRLTVT.

The chain links TRBV5-1 to TRBJ2-7; 8 positions match TRBD1. V lost 3 bases, J lost 6 bases, and 5 bases stayed unmatched. The germline CDR1 and CDR2 sequences are SGHRS and YFSETQ. The CDR3 extends over 13 amino acids. The CDR3 bases are TGCGCCAGCAGCTCGGAGGACAGGGCCGAGCAGTACTTC. Translated: CASSSEDRAEQYF.

The chain couples TRBV13 to TRBJ1-3; TRBD1 agrees at 7 bases. From germline, CDR1 is PRHDT and CDR2 FYEKMQ (reference sequence). The CDR3 has 15 residues. Unmatched junction bases numbered 2, after V lost 3 bases and J lost 0 bases. The CDR3: CASSFRDSSGNTIYF. The DNA for the CDR3 is TGTGCCAGCAGCTTCAGGGACAGCTCTGGAAACACCATATATTTT. Based on the CDR3 plus reference TRBV13 and TRBJ1-3, the full variable domain is AAGVIQSPRHLIKEKRETATLKCYPIPRHDTVYWYQQGPGQDPQFLISFYEKMQSDKGSIPDRFSAQQFSDYHSELNMSSLELGDSALYFCASSFRDSSGNTIYFGEGSWLTVV.

J is TRBJ2-3 and V is TRBV21-1; the table names TRBD1, a call not compared with the DNA. TRBV21-1 has pseudogene status. CDR3 length: 15 residues. As DNA, the CDR3 is TGTGCCAGCAACCAATCACAGGGGGGAACAGATACGCAGTATTTT. Encoded protein: CASNQSQGGTDTQYF.